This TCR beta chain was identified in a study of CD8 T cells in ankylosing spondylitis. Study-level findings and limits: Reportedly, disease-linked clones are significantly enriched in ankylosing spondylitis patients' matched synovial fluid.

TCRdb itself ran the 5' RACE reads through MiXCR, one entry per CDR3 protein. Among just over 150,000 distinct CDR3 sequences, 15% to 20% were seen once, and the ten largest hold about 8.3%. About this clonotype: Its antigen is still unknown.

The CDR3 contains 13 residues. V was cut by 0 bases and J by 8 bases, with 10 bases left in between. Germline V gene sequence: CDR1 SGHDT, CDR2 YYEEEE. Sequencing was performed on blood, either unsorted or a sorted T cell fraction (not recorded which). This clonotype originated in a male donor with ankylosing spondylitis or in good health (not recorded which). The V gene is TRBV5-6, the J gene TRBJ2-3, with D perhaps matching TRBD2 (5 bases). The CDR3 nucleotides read TGTGCCAGCAGCTTGGGATGGGAGAGTACGCAGTATTTT. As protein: CASSLGWESTQYF.